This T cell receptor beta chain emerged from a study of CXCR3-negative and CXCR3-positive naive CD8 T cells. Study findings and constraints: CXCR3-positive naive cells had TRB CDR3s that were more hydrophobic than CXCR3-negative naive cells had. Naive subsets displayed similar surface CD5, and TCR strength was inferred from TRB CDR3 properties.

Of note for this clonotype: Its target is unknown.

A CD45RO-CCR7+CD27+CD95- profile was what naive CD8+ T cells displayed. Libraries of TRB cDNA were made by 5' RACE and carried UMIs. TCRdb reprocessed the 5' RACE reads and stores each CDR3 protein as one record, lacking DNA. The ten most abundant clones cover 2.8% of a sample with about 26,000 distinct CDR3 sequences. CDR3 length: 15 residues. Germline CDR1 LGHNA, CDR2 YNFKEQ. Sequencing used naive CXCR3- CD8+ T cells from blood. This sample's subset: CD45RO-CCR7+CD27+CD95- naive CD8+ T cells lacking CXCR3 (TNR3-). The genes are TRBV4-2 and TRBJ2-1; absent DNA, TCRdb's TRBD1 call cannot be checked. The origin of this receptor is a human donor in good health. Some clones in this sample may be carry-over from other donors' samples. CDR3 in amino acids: CASSRVYGDPNEQFF.